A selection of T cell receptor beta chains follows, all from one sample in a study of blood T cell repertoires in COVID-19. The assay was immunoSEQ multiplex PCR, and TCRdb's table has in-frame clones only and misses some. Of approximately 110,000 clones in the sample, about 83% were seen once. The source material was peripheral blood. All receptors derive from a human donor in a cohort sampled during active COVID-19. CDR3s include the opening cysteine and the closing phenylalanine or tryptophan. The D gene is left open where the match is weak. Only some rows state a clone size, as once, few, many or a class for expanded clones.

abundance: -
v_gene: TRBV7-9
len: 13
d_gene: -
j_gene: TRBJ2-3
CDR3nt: TGTGCCAGCAGCTTAACCCCCGGAGATACGCAGTATTTT
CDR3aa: CASSLTPGDTQYF

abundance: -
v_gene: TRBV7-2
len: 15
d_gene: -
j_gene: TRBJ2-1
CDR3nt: TGTGCCAGCAGCTTAGCGTCCCCCATCTACAATGAGCAGTTCTTC
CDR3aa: CASSLASPIYNEQFF

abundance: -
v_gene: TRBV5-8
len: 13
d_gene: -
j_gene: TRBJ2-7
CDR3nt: TGTGCCAGCAGCTTGTACGGGGCCTACGAGCAGTACTTC
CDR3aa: CASSLYGAYEQYF

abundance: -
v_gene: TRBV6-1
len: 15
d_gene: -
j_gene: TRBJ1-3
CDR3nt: TGTGCCAGCAGTGATAAACAGGCCTCTGGAAACACCATATATTTT
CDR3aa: CASSDKQASGNTIYF

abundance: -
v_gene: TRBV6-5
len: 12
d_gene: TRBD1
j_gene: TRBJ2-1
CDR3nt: TGTGCCAGCAGTCCGACAGGGAATGAGCAGTTCTTC
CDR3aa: CASSPTGNEQFF

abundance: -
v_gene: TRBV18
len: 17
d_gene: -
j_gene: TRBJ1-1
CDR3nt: TGTGCCAGCTCACCACAAACGGGACATCCAGTTTGGGCTGAAGCTTTCTTT
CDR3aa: CASSPQTGHPVWAEAFF

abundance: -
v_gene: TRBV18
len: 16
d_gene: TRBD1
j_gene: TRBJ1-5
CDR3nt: TGTGCCAGCTCAAAACAGGGGCCTTATAGCAATCAGCCCCAGCATTTT
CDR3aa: CASSKQGPYSNQPQHF

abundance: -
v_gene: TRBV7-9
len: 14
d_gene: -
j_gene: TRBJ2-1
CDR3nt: TGTGCCAGCACCCGAGGGCTAGCCCCCAATGAGCAGTTCTTC
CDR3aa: CASTRGLAPNEQFF

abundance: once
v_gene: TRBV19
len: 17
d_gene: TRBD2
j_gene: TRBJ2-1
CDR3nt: TGTGCCAGTAGTGAACCCTATAGCGGGAGGGCCTACAATGAGCAGTTCTTC
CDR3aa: CASSEPYSGRAYNEQFF

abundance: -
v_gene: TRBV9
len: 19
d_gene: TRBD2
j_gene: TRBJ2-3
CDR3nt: TGTGCCAGCAGCTCGCACCTAGCGGGAGGGACACTACGCACAGATACGCAGTATTTT
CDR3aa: CASSSHLAGGTLRTDTQYF

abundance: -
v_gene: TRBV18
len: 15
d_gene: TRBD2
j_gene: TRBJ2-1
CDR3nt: TGTGCCAGCTCACCTGGGACTAGCTCCTACAATGAGCAGTTCTTC
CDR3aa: CASSPGTSSYNEQFF

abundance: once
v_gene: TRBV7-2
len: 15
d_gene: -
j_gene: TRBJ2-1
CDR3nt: TGTGCCAGCAGCTTAGCTTTGAGCTCCTACAATGAGCAGTTCTTC
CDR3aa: CASSLALSSYNEQFF

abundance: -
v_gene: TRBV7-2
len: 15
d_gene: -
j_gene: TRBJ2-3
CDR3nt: TGTGCCAGCAGCCGGCAGCCGACTGTCACAGATACGCAGTATTTT
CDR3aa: CASSRQPTVTDTQYF

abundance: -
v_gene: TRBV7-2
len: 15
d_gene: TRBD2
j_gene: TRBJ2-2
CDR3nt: TGTGCCAGCAGCTCAGCGGGAGCGACGACCGGGGAGCTGTTTTTT
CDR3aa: CASSSAGATTGELFF

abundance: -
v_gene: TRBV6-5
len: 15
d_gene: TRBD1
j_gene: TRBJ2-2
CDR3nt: TGTGCCAGCATCCCGGACAGGGCGAACACCGGGGAGCTGTTTTTT
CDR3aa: CASIPDRANTGELFF

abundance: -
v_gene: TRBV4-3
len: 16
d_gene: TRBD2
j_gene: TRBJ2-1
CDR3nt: TGCGCCAGCAGCCGGAGCATACTAGCGGGCAGCAATGAGCAGTTCTTC
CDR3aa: CASSRSILAGSNEQFF

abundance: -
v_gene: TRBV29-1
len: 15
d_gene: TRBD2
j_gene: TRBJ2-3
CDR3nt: TGCAGCGTTGAGAGGCGGGAGGGCCAGACAGATACGCAGTATTTT
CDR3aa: CSVERREGQTDTQYF

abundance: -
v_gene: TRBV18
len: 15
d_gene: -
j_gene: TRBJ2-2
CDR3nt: TGTGCCAGCTCACAGAACCTAGGAGAGGACGGGGAGCTGTTTTTT
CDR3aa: CASSQNLGEDGELFF

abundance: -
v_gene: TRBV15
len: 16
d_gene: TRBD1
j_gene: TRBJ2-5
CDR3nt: TGTGCCACCAGCAGGGGGACAGGGGTTGGCCAAGAGACCCAGTACTTC
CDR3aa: CATSRGTGVGQETQYF

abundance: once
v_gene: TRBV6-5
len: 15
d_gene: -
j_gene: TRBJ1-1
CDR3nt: TGTGCCAGCAGTTACGGGCTGGGCATGAACACTGAAGCTTTCTTT
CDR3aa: CASSYGLGMNTEAFF

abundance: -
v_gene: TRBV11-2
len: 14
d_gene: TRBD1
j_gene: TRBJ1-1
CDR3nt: TGTGCCAGCACCCGGACAGGGACGAACACTGAAGCTTTCTTT
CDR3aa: CASTRTGTNTEAFF

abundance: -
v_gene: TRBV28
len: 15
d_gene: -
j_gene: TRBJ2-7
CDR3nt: TGTGCCAGCAGTGGTACAGGGTTTGGCTCCTACGAGCAGTACTTC
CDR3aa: CASSGTGFGSYEQYF

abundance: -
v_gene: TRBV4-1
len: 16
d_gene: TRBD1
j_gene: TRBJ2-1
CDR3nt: TGCGCCAGCAGCCAGTGGAGACAGGGTTTCTACAATGAGCAGTTCTTC
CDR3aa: CASSQWRQGFYNEQFF

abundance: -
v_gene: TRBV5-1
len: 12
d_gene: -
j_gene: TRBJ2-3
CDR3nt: TGCGCCAGCAGCTTCTACACAGATACGCAGTATTTT
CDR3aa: CASSFYTDTQYF

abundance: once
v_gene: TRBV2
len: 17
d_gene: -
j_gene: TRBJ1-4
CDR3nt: TGTGCCAGCAGTGACCCAGCCCGGACAGCAACTAATGAAAAACTGTTTTTT
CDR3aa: CASSDPARTATNEKLFF

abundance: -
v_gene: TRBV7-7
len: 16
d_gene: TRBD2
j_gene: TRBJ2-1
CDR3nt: TGTGCTAGCAGCCCTAGCGGGAGGGTCTCCTACAATGAGCAGTTCTTC
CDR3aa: CASSPSGRVSYNEQFF

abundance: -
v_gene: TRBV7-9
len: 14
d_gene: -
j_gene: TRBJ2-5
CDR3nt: TGTGCCAGCACCCCTGAGGAGGGGCCGAGGACCCAGTACTTC
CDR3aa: CASTPEEGPRTQYF

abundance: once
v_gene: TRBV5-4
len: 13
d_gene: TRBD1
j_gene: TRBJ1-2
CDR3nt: TGTGCCAGCCGGGACAGGGTGGAAGATGGCTACACCTTC
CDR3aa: CASRDRVEDGYTF

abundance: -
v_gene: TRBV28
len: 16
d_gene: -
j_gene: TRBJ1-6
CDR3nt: TGTGCCAGCAGGTATACAGAGAGCTCCTATAATTCACCCCTCCACTTT
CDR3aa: CASRYTESSYNSPLHF

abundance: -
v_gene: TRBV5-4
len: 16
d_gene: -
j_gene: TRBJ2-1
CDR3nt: TGTGCCAGCAGCACCGGCCGACAGGTAGATTACAATGAGCAGTTCTTC
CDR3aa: CASSTGRQVDYNEQFF

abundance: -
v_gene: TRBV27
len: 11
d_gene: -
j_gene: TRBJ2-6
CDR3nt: TGTGCCAGCAGTTCCCGCAACGTCCTGACTTTC
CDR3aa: CASSSRNVLTF

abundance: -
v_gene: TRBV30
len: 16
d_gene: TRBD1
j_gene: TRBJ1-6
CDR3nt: TGTGCCTGGTCGCGGGACAGGGCCTCCTATAATTCACCCCTCCACTTT
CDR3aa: CAWSRDRASYNSPLHF

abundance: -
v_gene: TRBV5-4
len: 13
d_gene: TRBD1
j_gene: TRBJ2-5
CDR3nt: TGTGCCAGCAGCTTGGGACAGGGAGAGACCCAGTACTTC
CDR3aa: CASSLGQGETQYF

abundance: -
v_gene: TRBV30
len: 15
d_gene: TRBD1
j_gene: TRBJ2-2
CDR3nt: TGTGCCTGGAGAAAAGGGACAGCCTGGACCGGGGAGCTGTTTTTT
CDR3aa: CAWRKGTAWTGELFF

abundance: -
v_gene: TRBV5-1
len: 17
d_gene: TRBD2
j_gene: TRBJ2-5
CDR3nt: TGCGCCAGCAGAGACGCCTCGGGACTAGCGGACAAAGAGACCCAGTACTTC
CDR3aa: CASRDASGLADKETQYF

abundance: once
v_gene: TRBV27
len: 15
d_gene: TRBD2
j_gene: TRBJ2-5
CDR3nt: TGTGCCAGCACCGCCGGGACTAGCGTCCAAGAGACCCAGTACTTC
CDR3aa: CASTAGTSVQETQYF

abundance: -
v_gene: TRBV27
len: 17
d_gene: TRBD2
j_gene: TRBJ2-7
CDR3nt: TGTGCCAGCAGTCGACAGATGCCTAGCGGCAACCCCTACGAGCAGTACTTC
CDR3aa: CASSRQMPSGNPYEQYF

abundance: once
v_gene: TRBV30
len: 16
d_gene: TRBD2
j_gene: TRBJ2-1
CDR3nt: TGTGCCTGGAGTGGACTAGCGGGGGCTAGATACAATGAGCAGTTCTTC
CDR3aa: CAWSGLAGARYNEQFF

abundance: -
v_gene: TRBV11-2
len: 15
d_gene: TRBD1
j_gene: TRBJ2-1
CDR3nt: TGTGCCAGCAGCCTTCCCGGGACAGGCGAGAATGAGCAGTTCTTC
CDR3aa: CASSLPGTGENEQFF

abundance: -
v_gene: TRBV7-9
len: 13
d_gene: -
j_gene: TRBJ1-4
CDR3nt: TGTGCCAGCAGCTTATATCCTCATGAAAAACTGTTTTTT
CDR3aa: CASSLYPHEKLFF

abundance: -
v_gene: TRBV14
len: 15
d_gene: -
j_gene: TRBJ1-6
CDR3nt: TGTGCCAGCAGCCAAGATAGGGGGTGGAGTTCACCCCTCCACTTT
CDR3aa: CASSQDRGWSSPLHF

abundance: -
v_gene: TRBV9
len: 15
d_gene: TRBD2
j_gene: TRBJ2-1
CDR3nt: TGTGCCAGCAGCGTAGTCGCGGGAGGGCCGATTGAGCAGTTCTTC
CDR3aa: CASSVVAGGPIEQFF

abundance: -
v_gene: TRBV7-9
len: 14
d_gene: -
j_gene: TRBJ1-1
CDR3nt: TGTGCCAGCAGCCCCTTAGAGGGGGACACTGAAGCTTTCTTT
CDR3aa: CASSPLEGDTEAFF

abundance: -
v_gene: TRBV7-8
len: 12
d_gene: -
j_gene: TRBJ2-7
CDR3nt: TGTGCCAGCAGCCGGGACTTTTACGAGCAGTACTTC
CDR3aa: CASSRDFYEQYF

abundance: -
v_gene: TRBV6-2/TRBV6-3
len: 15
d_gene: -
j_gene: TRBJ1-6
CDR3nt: TGTGCCAGCAGCGAGGGTACACCGCTGGGGTCACCCCTCCACTTT
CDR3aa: CASSEGTPLGSPLHF

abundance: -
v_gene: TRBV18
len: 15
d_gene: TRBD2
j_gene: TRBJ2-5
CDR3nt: TGTGCCAGCTCACCCCGACTAGCGGTGCAAGAGACCCAGTACTTC
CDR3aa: CASSPRLAVQETQYF

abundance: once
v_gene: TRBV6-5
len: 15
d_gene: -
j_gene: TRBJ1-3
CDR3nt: TGTGCCAGCAGAATCAACACCAGCTCTGGAAACACCATATATTTT
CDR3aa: CASRINTSSGNTIYF

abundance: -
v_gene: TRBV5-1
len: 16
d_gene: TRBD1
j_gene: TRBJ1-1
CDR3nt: TGCGCCAGCAGCCCTTGGACAGGGACGTCGGGCACTGAAGCTTTCTTT
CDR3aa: CASSPWTGTSGTEAFF

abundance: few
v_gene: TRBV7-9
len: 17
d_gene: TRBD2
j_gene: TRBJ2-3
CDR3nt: TGTGCCAGCAGCCTCATCCAAGGCGGGAGTATTAAAGATACGCAGTATTTT
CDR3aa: CASSLIQGGSIKDTQYF

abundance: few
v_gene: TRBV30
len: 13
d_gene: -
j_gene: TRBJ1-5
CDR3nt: TGTGCCTGGAGTGTACAATTCGGAGAGCCCCAGCATTTT
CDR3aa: CAWSVQFGEPQHF

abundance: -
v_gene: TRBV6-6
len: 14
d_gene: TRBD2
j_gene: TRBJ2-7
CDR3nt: TGTGCCAGCAGTTATGGGCGGGAGAACCACGAGCAGTACTTC
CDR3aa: CASSYGRENHEQYF

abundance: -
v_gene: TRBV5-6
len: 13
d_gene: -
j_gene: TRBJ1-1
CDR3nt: TGTGCCAGCAGCTTGGACAAATACACTGAAGCTTTCTTT
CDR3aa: CASSLDKYTEAFF

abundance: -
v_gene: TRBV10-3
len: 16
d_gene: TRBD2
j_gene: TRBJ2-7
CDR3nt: TGTGCCATCAGTGAGGAACTGGGACTACCCAACCTCGAGCAGTACTTC
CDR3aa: CAISEELGLPNLEQYF

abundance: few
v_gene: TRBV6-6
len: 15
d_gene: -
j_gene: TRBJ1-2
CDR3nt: TGTGCCAGCACCAAGGATGACAACAGGAACTATGGCTACACCTTC
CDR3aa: CASTKDDNRNYGYTF

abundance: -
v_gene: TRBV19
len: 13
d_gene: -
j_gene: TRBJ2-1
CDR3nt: TGTGCCAGTAGGCAGAATCTAGCTAATGAGCAGTTCTTC
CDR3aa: CASRQNLANEQFF

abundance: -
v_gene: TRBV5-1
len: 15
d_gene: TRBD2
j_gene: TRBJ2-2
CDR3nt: TGCGCCAGCAGCCCTGGACTAGCGGGAGCCGGGGAGCTGTTTTTT
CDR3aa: CASSPGLAGAGELFF